A single sample gave rise to the 29 T cell receptor beta chains below, sequenced in a study of tissue T cells after allogeneic stem cell transplantation (dated by TCRdb to the early 2020s). Library creation used the immunoSEQ multiplex PCR assay. TCRdb provides this immuneACCESS table in a form limited to in-frame rearrangements. Some clones are lacking; in checked studies, under half of them reflect an unresolved V gene, and why the rest are absent is not known. This sample has 20,000 to 25,000 clones in its table, and almost 70% of those were observed once. Together, the top ten hold under 0.5% of the sample. The sample consisted of blood. Receptors were obtained from a female BALB/c mouse in good health. With respect to MHC, this strain carries the haplotype H2-d.

A few counts support this clone. Mouse gene names apply. The sequenced fragment ends 1 residue before the CDR3 boundary, so the rest is inferred from the germline J gene. The rearrangement joins TRBV13-2 to TRBJ2-1; D ambiguous. This CDR3 is built from 12 residues. Germline assignment: CDR1 NNHNN and CDR2 SYGAGS (reference sequence). V was trimmed by 5 bases and J by 1 base, leaving 4 bases between them. The part of the CDR3 DNA that was read is TGTGCCAGCGGATCAAACTATGCTGAGCAGTTC. The encoded protein is CASGSNYAEQF. The complete CDR3 sequence is CASGSNYAEQFF.

A word on this clone: The gene symbols are mouse symbols. The read stops 1 residue short of the end of the CDR3; the missing end is completed from the germline J gene. The chain links TRBV5 to TRBJ1-1; 7 positions agree with TRBD1. CDR3 length: 15 amino acids. Trimming removed 0 bases from V and 0 bases from J; junction bases left unmatched: 1. Germline V gene sequence: CDR1 LGHNA, CDR2 YNLKQL (reference sequence). The part of the CDR3 DNA that was read is TGTGCCAGCAGCCAAGATGACAGGGCAAACACAGAAGTCTTC. Translating it yields CASSQDDRANTEVF. The entire CDR3 protein is CASSQDDRANTEVFF.

Comments on this clone: Gene labels here are mouse ones. This chain's CDR3 is CASGDARTGGSERLFF. CDR3 bases read: TGTGCCAGCGGTGATGCCAGGACAGGGGGCTCCGAAAGATTATTT. The J gene is TRBJ1-4, the V gene TRBV13-2; 11 bases fit TRBD1. The read terminates 1 residue ahead of where the CDR3 ends, so the germline J gene completes it. The CDR3 has 16 amino acids. J lost 7 bases, V lost 0 bases, and 5 bases had no gene match. Germline CDR1 is NNHNN and CDR2 is SYGAGS (reference sequence).

A note on this clone: Gene names and germline match the mouse. The CDR3 region is CASSLGSQNTLYF. The CDR3 DNA, read in part, is TGTGCCAGCAGCTTAGGGTCTCAAAACACCTTGTAC. The chain joins TRBV4 to TRBJ2-4; D is unresolved. The read comes to an end 1 residue before the CDR3 does, leaving the germline J gene to fill in the end. This CDR3 region has 13 residues. In germline, CDR1 is LGHDT, CDR2 YNNKQL (reference sequence). Trimming removed 4 bases at V and 2 bases at J, with 7 bases between.

This clone was seen a handful of times. Genes and germline come from the mouse. The read is 1 residue too short to cover the CDR3 end, so that end is filled in from the germline J gene. V is TRBV5 and J is TRBJ2-1; possible D gene TRBD1, 6 bases. With 0 bases removed from V and 6 bases from J, the gap between germline ends came to 9 bases. In germline, CDR1 is LGHNA, CDR2 YNLKQL (reference sequence). The CDR3 has 14 amino acids. The covered CDR3 bases are TGTGCCAGCAGCCAAGATCACAGGGTTGCTGAGCAGTTC. As protein: CASSQDHRVAEQF. The whole CDR3 reads CASSQDHRVAEQFF.

In regard to this clone: The genes and germline here are from mouse. From the germline J gene comes the end of the CDR3, since the read stops 1 residue before it. V and J are TRBV5 and TRBJ2-4; 7 bases agree with TRBD1. Germline trimming cut 4 bases from V and 2 bases from J; bases unmatched to any gene: 3. Germline V gene sequence: CDR1 LGHNA, CDR2 YNLKQL (reference sequence). The CDR3 is 14 amino acids. CDR3 in amino acids: CASSPQGDQNTLYF. Partial CDR3 DNA: TGTGCCAGCAGCCCCCAGGGGGATCAAAACACCTTGTAC.

A word on this clone: Gene names and germline refer to mouse. The read terminates 1 residue ahead of where the CDR3 ends, so the germline J gene completes it. The rearrangement joins TRBV3 to TRBJ2-1; D perhaps matches TRBD1 (6 bases). CDR3 size: 14 residues. The V end lost 6 bases, the J end lost 3 bases, and 12 bases lay between the germline ends. Germline V CDR1 and CDR2: SNHLY, FYNGKV (reference sequence). The CDR3 protein is CASRRDNLYAEQFF. CDR3 DNA (partial): TGTGCCAGCAGGAGGGACAACCTCTATGCTGAGCAGTTC.

With regard to this clone: The gene symbols are mouse symbols. The read is 1 residue too short to cover the CDR3 end, so that end is filled in from the germline J gene. This chain connects TRBV13-1 to TRBJ2-4; D is undetermined. The CDR3 has 14 residues. Between the trimmed V and J ends, which lost 3 bases and 6 bases, there was a span of 14 bases. Germline V gene lookup returns CDR1 NSHNY and CDR2 SYGAGN. The CDR3: CASSAEGRVNTLYF. CDR3 bases read: TGTGCCAGCAGTGCCGAAGGGAGGGTGAACACCTTGTAC.

This clone was recorded only once. Germline and genes here are mouse. The CDR3 loop reads CASSRQGGSPLYF. Partial CDR3 DNA: TGTGCCAGCAGTCGCCAGGGTGGTTCGCCCCTCTAC. This chain uses TRBV24 with TRBJ1-6; D perhaps matches TRBD1 (5 bases). The observed sequence ends 1 residue before the CDR3 terminus, with the missing tail filled in from the germline J gene. TRBJ1-6 is sorted into the ORF group, with uncertain function. Germline V lookup: CDR1 KGHTA, CDR2 FRNEEI. This CDR3 has 13 amino acids. With 4 bases removed from V and 9 bases from J, the gap between germline ends came to 10 bases.

Regarding this clone: Mouse germline and gene names are used. The missing CDR3 end, 1 residue past where the read stops, is filled in from the germline J gene. Other DNA sequences in the sample encode the same CDR3. The rearrangement joins TRBV5 to TRBJ2-3, with 8 bases that match TRBD2. Unmatched junction bases numbered 7, after V lost 3 bases and J lost 5 bases. The V gene's germline CDR1 is LGHNA and CDR2 YNLKQL (reference sequence). This CDR3 comprises 15 residues. CDR3 amino acids: CASSHDWGAEETLYF. The CDR3 bases that were read are TGTGCCAGCAGCCACGACTGGGGTGCGGAAGAAACGCTGTAT.

For this clone: Gene names are mouse gene names. The sequenced part of the CDR3 DNA is TGTGCCAGCAGCCGGACAGGGGGCGGCTCCGACTACACC. Protein sequence: CASSRTGGGSDYT. The entire CDR3 protein is CASSRTGGGSDYTF. The chain links TRBV2 to TRBJ1-2, with 11 bases identical to TRBD1. The read finishes 1 residue shy of the CDR3 end, and the germline J gene is used to complete it. With V trimmed by 4 bases and J by 4 bases, 2 bases remained unmatched. The germline gives CDR1 LGHNA, CDR2 YSYQKL. The CDR3 contains 14 residues.

This clone has more than one count but fewer than ten. Mouse gene names apply. The read halts 1 residue ahead of the CDR3 end, with the missing end drawn from the germline J gene. The genes are TRBV13-1 and TRBJ2-7, with TRBD2 matching 13 bases. The CDR3 spans 14 residues. Germline values: CDR1 NSHNY, CDR2 SYGAGN. With V trimmed by 4 bases and J by 7 bases, 5 bases remained unmatched. CDR3 loop: CASSWTGGAGEQYF. CDR3 bases read: TGTGCCAGCAGTTGGACTGGGGGGGCTGGGGAACAGTAC.

As to this clone: Mouse names are used for the genes. The DNA ends 1 residue before the CDR3 does, and the rest of the CDR3 is filled in from the germline J gene. V and J are TRBV20 and TRBJ2-3; 7 bases fit TRBD1. The ends lost 6 bases at V and 0 bases at J; junction bases unmatched: 6. The CDR3 totals 14 residues. Germline V gene data show CDR1 as GFQATS and CDR2 as STVNSAI. The sequenced part of the CDR3 DNA is TGTGGTGCCCTTACAGGGGCTAGTGCAGAAACGCTGTAT. It codes for CGALTGASAETLY. The full CDR3 is CGALTGASAETLYF.

Regarding this clone: Here the gene names and germline are mouse. The read terminates 1 residue ahead of where the CDR3 ends, so the germline J gene completes it. The genes are TRBV13-2 and TRBJ2-4; D not resolved. In germline, CDR1 is NNHNN, CDR2 SYGAGS (reference sequence). The V end lost 5 bases, the J end lost 0 bases, and 10 bases lay between the germline ends. This CDR3 comprises 14 residues. The CDR3 DNA, read in part, is TGTGCCAGCGGACAGACATCTAGTCAAAACACCTTGTAC. It encodes CASGQTSSQNTLY. The whole CDR3 region reads CASGQTSSQNTLYF.

Concerning this clone itself: Gene names refer to mouse genes. The CDR3 extends 1 residue past the end of the read, so its final part is completed from the germline J gene. This chain uses TRBV13-1 with TRBJ2-5, with 9 nucleotides matching TRBD1. The J segment lost 6 bases and the V segment lost 2 bases, leaving 4 bases of the junction unmatched. CDR1 is NSHNY, CDR2 SYGAGN, per germline. CDR3 length: 14 amino acids. Partial CDR3 DNA: TGTGCCAGCAGTGAACAGGGGGCGCAGGACACCCAGTAC. It yields the protein CASSEQGAQDTQY. The full-length CDR3 reads as CASSEQGAQDTQYF.

Concerning this clone: Germline and genes here are mouse. The missing CDR3 end, 1 residue past where the read stops, is filled in from the germline J gene. This chain joins TRBV13-1 and TRBJ2-7, with TRBD2 matching 12 bases. Germline V gives CDR1 NSHNY, CDR2 SYGAGN. The V and J ends lost 3 bases and 0 bases, in that order; junction bases with no gene match: 1. This CDR3 has 15 amino acids. Partial CDR3 DNA: TGTGCCAGCAGTGGGACTGGGGGGGTCTCCTATGAACAGTAC. Translated: CASSGTGGVSYEQY. The whole CDR3 sequence is CASSGTGGVSYEQYF.

This clone was detected only once. Germline and genes: mouse. The part of the CDR3 DNA that was read is TGTGGTGCTAGAACTGGGGGGAAGGAAAACACCTTGTAC. It specifies CGARTGGKENTLY. The CDR3, in full, reads CGARTGGKENTLYF. The chain links TRBV20 to TRBJ2-4; TRBD2 aligns across 9 bases. The observed sequence ends 1 residue before the CDR3 terminus, with the missing tail filled in from the germline J gene. The CDR3 is 14 residues long. After removal of 3 bases from V and 4 bases from J, the junction contained 5 bases not matched to a gene. Germline V lookup: CDR1 GFQATS, CDR2 STVNSAI.

For this clone: Mouse gene names and germline throughout. From the germline J gene comes the end of the CDR3, since the read stops 1 residue before it. The V call is TRBV2, the J call TRBJ2-2; 8 nucleotides align to TRBD1. Germline V gene lookup returns CDR1 LGHNA and CDR2 YSYQKL. This CDR3 is 15 amino acids long. V lost 0 bases, J lost 6 bases, and 3 bases stayed unmatched. The covered CDR3 bases are TGTGCCAGCAGCCAAGATAGGACAGGGCCCGGGCAGCTCTAC. Its protein is CASSQDRTGPGQLY. The entire CDR3 is CASSQDRTGPGQLYF.

Comment on this clone: The germline and genes are mouse ones. The read terminates 1 residue before the CDR3 end, so the remaining end is supplied by the germline J gene. This chain uses TRBV3 with TRBJ2-5; D gene uncertain. V lost 1 base and J lost 0, with 5 bases in between. Germline assignment: CDR1 SNHLY and CDR2 FYNGKV (reference sequence). The CDR3 is 14 amino acids. This CDR3 is CASSLDSNQDTQYF. The sequenced part of the CDR3 DNA is TGTGCCAGCAGCTTAGACAGCAACCAAGACACCCAGTAC.

In regard to this clone: Gene names follow the mouse nomenclature. The read ends 1 residue shy of where the CDR3 ends; the end is completed using the germline J gene. The chain is built from TRBV24 and TRBJ2-2, with D uncertain. The CDR3 consists of 16 residues. Germline loops: CDR1 KGHTA, CDR2 FRNEEI. V dropped 0 bases and J dropped 0 bases, with 8 bases sitting between them. CDR3 DNA, as far as it was read: TGTGCCAGCAGTCTGTATCCGGGATCAAACACCGGGCAGCTCTAC. Translating it yields CASSLYPGSNTGQLY. The whole CDR3 reads CASSLYPGSNTGQLYF.

A remark on this clone: Mouse gene names apply. The CDR3 end is not reached by the read, which stops 1 residue before it; the germline J gene fills it in. The chain uses TRBV24 and TRBJ1-4; 7 bases fit TRBD1. From germline, CDR1 is KGHTA and CDR2 FRNEEI. The CDR3 runs 15 residues. Trimming at V came to 4 bases and at J to 1 base, leaving 3 bases not matched to a gene. The DNA read from the CDR3 is TGTGCCAGCAGTCGCCGGGACAGTTCCAACGAAAGATTATTT. It translates to CASSRRDSSNERLF. The whole CDR3 is CASSRRDSSNERLFF.

This clone was found a few times. Gene names and germline match the mouse. The read is 1 residue too short to cover the CDR3 end, so that end is filled in from the germline J gene. The chain is built from TRBV2 and TRBJ2-7; 12 nucleotides line up with TRBD2. Trimming removed 8 bases from V and 4 bases from J; junction bases left unmatched: 0. The CDR3 has 12 amino acids. Germline V lookup: CDR1 LGHNA, CDR2 YSYQKL. CDR3 bases read: TGTGCCAGCGGGACTGGGGGGTATGAACAGTAC. Protein product: CASGTGGYEQY. The full CDR3 reads CASGTGGYEQYF.

About this clone: The genes and germline here are from mouse. The read ends 1 residue before the CDR3 terminus; that terminus is restored from the germline J gene. The rearrangement uses TRBV13-2 and TRBJ2-3; TRBD1 is a possible D gene (6 bases). V was shortened by 5 bases and J by 0 bases, with 13 bases between the two germline ends. The CDR3 sequence is 15 residues long. Germline loops: CDR1 NNHNN, CDR2 SYGAGS (reference sequence). The CDR3 loop reads CASGIQGFSAETLYF. The CDR3 bases that were read are TGTGCCAGCGGGATACAGGGTTTTAGTGCAGAAACGCTGTAT.

Points on this clone: Genes and germline are mouse. Read coverage stops 1 residue before the CDR3 terminus; the germline J gene supplies the remainder. This chain uses TRBV29 with TRBJ2-7; 10 nucleotides agree with TRBD2. Germline values: CDR1 MSHET, CDR2 SYDVDS. V trimming: 2 bases; J trimming: 4 bases; junction bases outside the gene matches: 2. The CDR3 consists of 14 residues. The CDR3 sequence: CASSLHWGGYEQYF. CDR3 DNA, as far as it was read: TGTGCTAGCAGTTTACACTGGGGGGGATATGAACAGTAC.

This clone was seen a single time. Gene names follow the mouse nomenclature. The read halts 1 residue ahead of the CDR3 end, with the missing end drawn from the germline J gene. The V gene is TRBV5, the J gene TRBJ2-4, with D perhaps TRBD1 (5 bases). With 1 base removed from V and 0 bases from J, the gap between germline ends came to 5 bases. Germline values: CDR1 LGHNA, CDR2 YNLKQL (reference sequence). This CDR3 has 14 residues. Incomplete CDR3 DNA: TGTGCCAGCAGCCAAGGGACAAGTCAAAACACCTTGTAC. It specifies CASSQGTSQNTLY. The entire CDR3 reads CASSQGTSQNTLYF.

This clone has a handful of counts. Mouse gene names and germline throughout. With the read ending 1 residue before the CDR3 end, the germline J gene is used to fill in that end. The V and J genes are TRBV29 and TRBJ2-7; 8 nucleotides agree with TRBD1. CDR1 is MSHET, CDR2 SYDVDS, per germline. The V gene end was trimmed by 3 bases and the J gene end by 4 bases; junction bases not matched to a gene: 2. The CDR3 sequence is 13 residues long. Partial CDR3 DNA: TGTGCTAGCAGTTTCACAGGGGGGTATGAACAGTAC. This translates into CASSFTGGYEQY. The entire CDR3 protein reads CASSFTGGYEQYF.

Comment on this clone: The genes are named according to mouse. The CDR3 end lies 1 residue beyond the end of the read and is filled in from the germline J gene. The gene calls are TRBV5 and TRBJ2-3; D unclear. This CDR3 is 13 amino acids long. The germline V gene encodes CDR1 LGHNA and CDR2 YNLKQL (reference sequence). Trimming pared 0 bases from V and 4 bases from J, leaving 5 bases between. The sequenced part of the CDR3 DNA is TGTGCCAGCAGCCAAGAAGGGACAGAAACGCTGTAT. Its translation: CASSQEGTETLY. The full CDR3 is CASSQEGTETLYF.

As concerns this clone: Mouse germline and gene names are used. Read sequence stops 1 residue before the CDR3 end, and the germline J gene provides the missing end. The chain is built from TRBV5 and TRBJ2-5, with 7 bases fitting TRBD1. V was clipped by 0 bases and J by 5 bases; unmatched bases: 2. This CDR3 has 14 amino acids. Germline loops: CDR1 LGHNA, CDR2 YNLKQL (reference sequence). The CDR3 loop is CASSQDSGGDTQYF. The sequenced part of the CDR3 DNA is TGTGCCAGCAGCCAAGATTCAGGGGGAGACACCCAGTAC.

A note on this clone: The gene names given are mouse names. Coverage ceases 1 residue before the CDR3 finishes, and the germline J gene fills in the end. V gene TRBV5 combines with J gene TRBJ2-7, with D tentatively TRBD1 or TRBD2 (5 bases each). The germline V gene encodes CDR1 LGHNA and CDR2 YNLKQL (reference sequence). This CDR3 is built from 15 residues. V gave up 1 base and J gave up 0 bases, with 10 bases separating them. The CDR3 sequence: CASSQGAGDSYEQYF. The sequenced part of the CDR3 DNA is TGTGCCAGCAGCCAAGGCGCGGGGGACTCCTATGAACAGTAC.